The source of this TCR beta chain is a study of blood T cell repertoires in COVID-19. Original analysis: Nucleated cell number was recorded as an estimate derived from reference gene primer amplification. Generated by immunoSEQ multiplex PCR, the TCRdb table keeps only in-frame clones and is missing some. That table is the source of V, J and clone size, and D and trimming were worked out from the DNA. The sample lists a few hundred thousand clones; 80% to 90% were seen once. Germline V gene lookup returns CDR1 LNHDA and CDR2 SQIVND (reference sequence). Germline trimming cut 5 bases from V and 8 bases from J; bases unmatched to any gene: 19. This CDR3 is built from 19 residues.

The chain uses TRBV19 and TRBJ2-1; 12 bases fit TRBD1. The TCR comes from a woman aged 70-85 years with acute or convalescent COVID-19. The sample consisted of peripheral blood. The CDR3 DNA reads as TGTGCCAGTAGTCGCGGAAGGTCCGGGACAGGGGGCTCCTTGGATGAGCAGTTCTTC. Translating it yields CASSRGRSGTGGSLDEQFF.